These T cell receptor beta chains were read from a single sample in a study of T cell responses to AZD1222 COVID-19 vaccine. The repertoire was sequenced with immunoSEQ multiplex PCR; TCRdb's copy has only in-frame clones and lacks some. Found here are about 120,000 clones, almost 95% of them singletons; the top ten hold roughly 1.5%. Sequenced here: peripheral blood, sampled 28 days after the second AZD1222 dose. The receptors come from an adult who received the AZD1222 COVID-19 vaccine. Both conserved end residues are part of each CDR3. The D gene is left open where the match is weak. Only some rows state a clone size, as once, few, many or a class for expanded clones.

d_call,j_call,v_call,clone_size,cdr3_nt,cdr3_aa
.,TRBJ1-6,TRBV19,once,TGTGCCAGTAGTATAGCCCGGGCGAGCGGGAAATCACCCCTCCACTTT,CASSIARASGKSPLHF
TRBD1,TRBJ1-1,TRBV2,.,TGTGCCAGCAGTACAGGGGTCACTGAAGCTTTCTTT,CASSTGVTEAFF
.,TRBJ1-4,TRBV7-9,.,TGTGCCAGCAGCGCCGTCGGGGAGCGACAGGAAAAACTGTTTTTT,CASSAVGERQEKLFF
TRBD1,TRBJ1-4,TRBV29-1,once,TGCAGCGTATCGGACAGGGCATTCGAAAAGCTGTTTTTT,CSVSDRAFEKLFF
.,TRBJ2-7,TRBV2,once,TGTGCCAGCAAGGGGCAGGGAAGCTCCTACGAGCAGTACTTC,CASKGQGSSYEQYF
.,TRBJ1-3,TRBV4-2,.,TGTGCCAGCAGCCAAGATTGGGTTCGGGCAGACTCTGGAAACACCATATATTTT,CASSQDWVRADSGNTIYF
.,TRBJ2-5,TRBV5-1,.,TGCGCCAGCAGCTTGGCCGCTCAGGGGCGGCAAGAGACCCAGTACTTC,CASSLAAQGRQETQYF
.,TRBJ1-5,TRBV6-6,.,TGTGCCAGCAGTTACTCGGGCATTGGGAATCAGCCCCAGCATTTT,CASSYSGIGNQPQHF
.,TRBJ1-2,TRBV6-5,.,TGTGCCAGCAGCCAGACCCTCGGTGGAGGCTACACCTTC,CASSQTLGGGYTF
.,TRBJ2-7,TRBV6-2/TRBV6-3,.,TGTGCCAGCAGTTTAACGGGAGTTGCGGTGCAGTACTTC,CASSLTGVAVQYF
TRBD2,TRBJ2-2,TRBV4-1,.,TGCGCCAGCAGCCCGGTTGGGACTAGCGGGAACACCGGGGAGCTGTTTTTT,CASSPVGTSGNTGELFF
.,TRBJ1-5,TRBV2,.,TGTGCCAGCAGGTCCGGGGGGGCCTATCAGCCCCAGCATTTT,CASRSGGAYQPQHF
.,TRBJ2-1,TRBV12-3/TRBV12-4,few,TGTGCCAGCGGAAATTCCTACAATGAGCAGTTCTTC,CASGNSYNEQFF
TRBD1,TRBJ1-6,TRBV27,.,TGTGCCAGCAGACCACAGGGGATGACTTATAATTCACCCCTCCACTTT,CASRPQGMTYNSPLHF
.,TRBJ2-7,TRBV10-3,.,TGTGCCATCAACCAAGAGAGCAGGCCCTACGAGCAGTACTTC,CAINQESRPYEQYF
.,TRBJ2-7,TRBV27,.,TGTGCCAGCAGCCTGACAGGGACTACTTCATACGAGCAGTACTTC,CASSLTGTTSYEQYF
.,TRBJ1-1,TRBV7-2,.,TGTGCCAGCAGCTCCGGCTCCGGGCCAGAAGCTTTCTTT,CASSSGSGPEAFF
.,TRBJ1-4,TRBV11-2,.,TGTGCCAGCAGCGCCGAGGGCTTGGAAAAACTGTTTTTT,CASSAEGLEKLFF
TRBD1,TRBJ1-5,TRBV14,.,TGTGCCAGCAGGGGAGTGACAGGGCCAAGCAATCAGCCCCAGCATTTT,CASRGVTGPSNQPQHF
.,TRBJ1-5,TRBV27,.,TGTGCCAGCAGTTTAGACAGCCTACGGCCCCAGCATTTT,CASSLDSLRPQHF
.,TRBJ1-1,TRBV28,.,TGTGCCAGCAGTTTATCGGTACACACTGAAGCTTTCTTT,CASSLSVHTEAFF
TRBD1,TRBJ2-1,TRBV5-6,.,TGTGCCAGCAGCCTACGACAGGGGGCGCATATGGACAATGAGCAGTTCTTC,CASSLRQGAHMDNEQFF
.,TRBJ1-6,TRBV30,.,TGTGCCTGGAGGTTCCCCCTAGGGGTCCTTTATAATTCACCCCTCCACTTT,CAWRFPLGVLYNSPLHF
TRBD1,TRBJ2-7,TRBV6-1,.,TGTGCCAGCAGTTCCCCGGGACAGGGTGACGAGCAGTACTTC,CASSSPGQGDEQYF
TRBD1,TRBJ1-2,TRBV7-9,.,TGTGCCAGCAGCCACCCTCGGGACAGGGGATACGCTAACTATGGCTACACCTTC,CASSHPRDRGYANYGYTF
.,TRBJ1-4,TRBV6-5,.,TGTGCCAGCTATTGGAGGAGGGGGGCTAATGAAAAACTGTTTTTT,CASYWRRGANEKLFF
.,TRBJ2-7,TRBV4-1,few,TGCGCCAGCAGCCAAGATCTGGCAGGCTCCTACGAGCAGTACTTC,CASSQDLAGSYEQYF
.,TRBJ2-4,TRBV15,.,TGTGCCACCAGCAGAGACAAATCGACAGTCTACATTCAGTACTTC,CATSRDKSTVYIQYF
.,TRBJ1-5,TRBV27,.,TGTGCCAGCAGTTTATTGCCCAATCAGCCCCAGCATTTT,CASSLLPNQPQHF
.,TRBJ2-1,TRBV27,.,TGTGCCAGCAGTTTATACAATGAGCAGTTCTTC,CASSLYNEQFF
TRBD1,TRBJ1-5,TRBV2,.,TGTGCCAGCAGTGAATTAGCAGGGGGCAGTCTGGGTCAGCCCCAGCATTTT,CASSELAGGSLGQPQHF
TRBD1,TRBJ2-1,TRBV5-1,.,TGCGCCAGCAGCCCTCGGCGACAGGGGGTGGACAATGAGCAGTTCTTC,CASSPRRQGVDNEQFF
TRBD1,TRBJ2-7,TRBV18,.,TGTGCCAGCTCACGGACAGGGAGCGGAGAGCAGTACTTC,CASSRTGSGEQYF